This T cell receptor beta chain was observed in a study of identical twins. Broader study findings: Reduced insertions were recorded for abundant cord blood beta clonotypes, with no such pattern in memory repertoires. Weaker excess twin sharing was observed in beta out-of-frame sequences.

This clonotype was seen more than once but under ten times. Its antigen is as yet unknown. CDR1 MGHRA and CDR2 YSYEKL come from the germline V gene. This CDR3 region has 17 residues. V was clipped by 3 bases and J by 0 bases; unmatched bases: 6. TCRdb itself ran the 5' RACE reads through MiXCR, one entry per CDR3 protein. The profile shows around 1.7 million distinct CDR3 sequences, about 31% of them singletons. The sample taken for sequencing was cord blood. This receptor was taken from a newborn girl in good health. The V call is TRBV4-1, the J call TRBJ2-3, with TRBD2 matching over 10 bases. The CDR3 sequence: CASSHVLAGFSTDTQYF. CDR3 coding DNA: TGCGCCAGCAGCCATGTACTAGCGGGGTTTAGCACAGATACGCAGTATTTT.